What follows are 14 T cell receptor beta chains derived from one specimen sequenced in a study of shared clonotypes between healthy human individuals. The data were produced by immunoSEQ multiplex PCR, yet TCRdb's version contains in-frame clones alone and is incomplete. The repertoire has 950,000 to 1,100,000 clones, roughly 80% of them found once; the top ten carry about 1.5%. The sequenced material came from memory CD4+ T cells sorted from blood. The subset is: CD45RA-negative fraction. These TCRs come from a man younger than 35 in good health.

This clone turned up a few times. The chain is built from TRBV7-2 and TRBJ1-3, with D perhaps TRBD1 (5 bases). CDR3 length: 14 amino acids. Per germline, CDR1 SGHTA and CDR2 FQGNSA. V dropped 5 bases and J dropped 1 base, with 9 bases sitting between them. The CDR3 loop is CASSATASGNTIYF. The CDR3 DNA reads as TGTGCCAGCAGCGCGACAGCTTCTGGAAACACCATATATTTT.

V and J are TRBV4-1 and TRBJ1-2, with D possibly matching TRBD1 (5 bases). Germline V lookup: CDR1 MGHRA, CDR2 YSYEKL. This CDR3 has 14 amino acids. The V end lost 1 base, the J end lost 4 bases, and 10 bases lay between the germline ends. For the CDR3, the DNA is TGCGCCAGCAGCCAAGCCAGGGAAATCTATGGCTACACCTTC. It is translated as CASSQAREIYGYTF.

The rearrangement joins TRBV7-2 to TRBJ1-6; D is possibly TRBD1 (6 bases). The V end was cut by 2 bases, the J end by 6 bases, with 11 bases between. The germline gives CDR1 SGHTA, CDR2 FQGNSA. The CDR3 runs 15 residues. CDR3 bases: TGTGCCAGCAGCTTAATCGAGGGGGTTAATTCACCCCTCCACTTT. Encoded protein: CASSLIEGVNSPLHF.

The chain has TRBV6-6 and TRBJ2-7, with TRBD1 identical over 7 bases. Germline V gene lookup returns CDR1 MNHNY and CDR2 SVGAGI (reference sequence). There are 14 residues in the CDR3. Germline trimming cut 0 bases from V and 6 bases from J; bases unmatched to any gene: 5. The CDR3: CASSYSQGLSEQYF. The CDR3 DNA follows: TGTGCCAGCAGTTACTCACAGGGGTTGTCCGAGCAGTACTTC.

The chain has TRBV27 and TRBJ2-7; TRBD1 matches at 8 bases. From germline, CDR1 is MNHEY and CDR2 SMNVEV (reference sequence). V shed 3 bases and J 1 base; nucleotides not matched to a gene: 2. The CDR3 sequence is 14 residues long. The DNA of the CDR3 is TGTGCCAGCAGTTTTGGACAGGGATCCTACGAGCAGTACTTC. Its translation: CASSFGQGSYEQYF.

The chain carries TRBV2 and TRBJ2-5; no reliable D call. CDR3 length: 12 amino acids. V lost 8 bases to trimming and J lost 7 bases, with 14 bases between them. Germline V gene sequence: CDR1 SNHLY, CDR2 FYNNEI. The CDR3 spells CASLLDLGTQYF. CDR3 bases: TGTGCCAGCCTCCTGGACCTTGGGACCCAGTACTTC.

The gene calls are TRBV2 and TRBJ2-1; D is unclear. This CDR3 region has 15 residues. Trimming left V 6 bases short and J 2 bases short, with 14 bases between. CDR1 SNHLY and CDR2 FYNNEI come from the germline V gene. The CDR3: CASSQSGFPYNEQFF. Here the CDR3 DNA reads TGTGCCAGCAGCCAAAGTGGGTTTCCCTACAATGAGCAGTTCTTC.

The V and J genes are TRBV5-1 and TRBJ2-1, with D unresolved. The V end was cut by 5 bases, the J end by 14 bases, with 23 bases between. The CDR3 runs to 14 residues. Germline V gene lookup returns CDR1 SGHRS and CDR2 YFSETQ. CDR3 in amino acids: CASSPRAESWGEFF. The CDR3 nucleotides read TGCGCCAGCAGTCCTAGGGCAGAGAGTTGGGGTGAGTTCTTC. The whole variable domain, filled in from reference TRBV5-1 and TRBJ2-1, reads KAGVTQTPRYLIKTRGQQVTLSCSPISGHRSVSWYQQTPGQGLQFLFEYFSETQRNKGNFPGRFSGRQFSNSRSEMNVSTLELGDSALYLCASSPRAESWGEFFGPGTRLTVL.

The CDR3 protein is CASSAGLLYNEQFF. In DNA, the CDR3 is TGTGCCAGCAGCGCCGGACTACTCTACAATGAGCAGTTCTTC. The chain is built from TRBV7-2 and TRBJ2-1, with D maybe TRBD2 (6 bases). CDR3 size: 14 residues. The germline gives CDR1 SGHTA, CDR2 FQGNSA. V gave up 5 bases and J gave up 3 bases, with 11 bases separating them.

This chain connects TRBV23-1 to TRBJ2-7; D is unclear. TRBV23-1 is designated an ORF whose function remains uncertain. With 4 bases removed from V and 3 bases from J, the gap between germline ends came to 16 bases. This CDR3 has 15 residues. The CDR3 DNA follows: TGCGCCAGCAGTCCTAGGCTCCCCAGCTTCTACGAGCAGTACTTC. Protein sequence: CASSPRLPSFYEQYF.

The rearrangement links TRBV2 to TRBJ2-5, with D perhaps being TRBD1 or TRBD2 (6 bases each). The V and J ends lost 9 bases and 2 bases respectively, with 19 bases between them. The CDR3 runs 15 residues. Germline values: CDR1 SNHLY, CDR2 FYNNEI. The CDR3 nucleotides read TGTGCCAGTAACCCGGGGGCTAAGGGGCAAGAGACCCAGTACTTC. Protein product: CASNPGAKGQETQYF.

This rearrangement joins TRBV9 to TRBJ2-5; D remains unclear. The germline V gene has CDR1 SGDLS and CDR2 YYNGEE. CDR3 length equals 15 residues. The V end was cut by 1 base, the J end by 2 bases, with 12 bases between. The CDR3 loop is CASSVTATIQETQYF. In nucleotides, the CDR3 is TGTGCCAGCAGCGTAACAGCAACCATTCAAGAGACCCAGTACTTC.

V usage is TRBV5-6 and J usage is TRBJ1-2, with TRBD1 identical over 8 bases. V gave up 4 bases and J gave up 8 bases; unmatched junction bases: 10. The CDR3 is 14 amino acids. Germline V gene lookup returns CDR1 SGHDT and CDR2 YYEEEE. The CDR3 here is CASSGVQGARGYTF. Written as DNA, the CDR3 is TGTGCCAGCAGCGGAGTTCAGGGGGCGCGCGGCTACACCTTC.

The gene calls are TRBV7-8 and TRBJ2-7; a weak D match, TRBD2 (6 bases). Per the germline V gene, CDR1 is SGHVS and CDR2 is FQNEAQ. The CDR3 is 14 residues long. Trimming cost V 2 bases and J 7 bases, with 15 bases left between them. The CDR3 region is CASSLKKNGGEQYF. DNA of the CDR3: TGTGCCAGCAGCTTAAAGAAAAACGGGGGAGAGCAGTACTTC. Looking up the rest from reference TRBV7-8 and TRBJ2-7 gives the full variable domain: GAGVSQSPRYKVAKRGQDVALRCDPISGHVSLFWYQQALGQGPEFLTYFQNEAQLDKSGLPSDRFFAERPEGSVSTLKIQRTQQEDSAVYLCASSLKKNGGEQYFGPGTRLTVT.